Below are 32 T cell receptor beta chains sequenced from a single sample in a study of blood T cell repertoires in COVID-19. The table came from immunoSEQ multiplex PCR; TCRdb's copy has only in-frame clones and leaves some out. This table holds some 300,000 clones, approximately 86% found once. Sequenced material: peripheral blood. The receptors derive from a woman in her 70s with COVID-19, enrolled during active disease.

This clone was detected only once. The chain is built from TRBV5-6 and TRBJ1-5; 8 positions agree with TRBD1. Germline-derived CDR1 and CDR2 are SGHDT and YYEEEE. J lost 6 bases, V lost 3 bases, and 8 bases had no gene match. There are 15 residues in the CDR3. CDR3 sequence: CASSSLTDRGQPQHF. DNA for the CDR3: TGTGCCAGCAGCTCTCTGACAGACAGGGGTCAGCCCCAGCATTTT. The full variable domain, completed using reference TRBV5-6 and TRBJ1-5, is DAGVTQSPTHLIKTRGQQVTLRCSPKSGHDTVSWYQQALGQGPQFIFQYYEEEERQRGNFPDRFSGHQFPNYSSELNVNALLLGDSALYLCASSSLTDRGQPQHFGDGTRLSIL.

CDR3 in amino acids: CASTPGQGGGYTF. The CDR3, as DNA: TGTGCCAGCACCCCGGGACAGGGGGGCGGCTACACCTTC. V usage is TRBV2 and J usage is TRBJ1-2; 11 nucleotides match TRBD1. Germline assignment: CDR1 SNHLY and CDR2 FYNNEI. V lost 7 bases and J lost 8; bases outside the gene matches: 6. The CDR3 is 13 residues long.

As concerns this clone: Distinct nucleotide sequences in the sample also encode this CDR3. The V gene is TRBV9, the J gene TRBJ2-3; weak D call: TRBD1 (6 bases). V lost 0 bases, J lost 4 bases, and 12 bases lay in between. The germline V gene has CDR1 SGDLS and CDR2 YYNGEE. This CDR3 is built from 15 residues. This CDR3 reads CASSVGPRGSDTQYF. In DNA form, the CDR3 reads TGTGCCAGCAGCGTAGGACCCAGGGGCTCAGATACGCAGTATTTT.

The chain combines TRBV24-1 with TRBJ1-2; D is uncertain. Germline V gives CDR1 KGHDR, CDR2 SFDVKD. Between the trimmed V and J ends, which lost 6 bases and 7 bases, there was a span of 11 bases. CDR3 length equals 12 residues. The CDR3 here is CATSSGPGGYTF. CDR3 nucleotides: TGTGCCACCAGTTCAGGTCCCGGTGGCTACACCTTC.

This chain links TRBV5-4 with TRBJ1-3; D unresolved. The CDR3 has 15 residues. Trimming pared 4 bases from V and 0 bases from J, leaving 11 bases between. CDR1 is SGHNT and CDR2 is YYREEE in the germline V gene (reference sequence). This CDR3 is CASSRGSLSGNTIYF. In nucleotides, the CDR3 is TGTGCCAGCAGCCGGGGTTCTCTCTCTGGAAACACCATATATTTT. Combining the CDR3 with reference TRBV5-4 and TRBJ1-3 gives the whole variable domain ETGVTQSPTHLIKTRGQQVTLRCSSQSGHNTVSWYQQALGQGPQFIFQYYREEENGRGNFPPRFSGLQFPNYSSELNVNALELDDSALYLCASSRGSLSGNTIYFGEGSWLTVV.

With regard to this clone: Because the CDR3 is missing its conserved closing phenylalanine or tryptophan, this is likely a read error. No DNA is shown, since the ends of the CDR3 on it are uncertain; the CDR3 is the one TCRdb lists. The chain recombines TRBV10-3 with TRBJ1-4; TRBD1, as called in the table, went unchecked against the DNA. In germline, CDR1 is ENHRY, CDR2 SYGVKD. 14 amino acids form the CDR3, both terminal residues included. The CDR3 reads CAISESRTGGDRVI.

The rearrangement joins TRBV5-1 to TRBJ2-3; possible D gene TRBD2, 6 bases. The CDR3 contains 14 residues. V was trimmed by 4 bases and J by 1 base, leaving 10 bases between them. Looked up from germline, CDR1 is SGHRS and CDR2 is YFSETQ. CDR3 region: CASSPTRGTDTQYF. The CDR3 region has the DNA TGCGCCAGCAGCCCGACTAGGGGCACAGATACGCAGTATTTT. Together with reference TRBV5-1 and TRBJ2-3, the CDR3 gives the full variable domain: KAGVTQTPRYLIKTRGQQVTLSCSPISGHRSVSWYQQTPGQGLQFLFEYFSETQRNKGNFPGRFSGRQFSNSRSEMNVSTLELGDSALYLCASSPTRGTDTQYFGPGTRLTVL.

This clone came up a few times. The V and J genes are TRBV19 and TRBJ2-3, with D possibly matching TRBD1 (5 bases). The CDR3 extends over 15 amino acids. Trimming took 3 bases from V and 2 from J, leaving 12 bases between them. Germline V gene data show CDR1 as LNHDA and CDR2 as SQIVND (reference sequence). The CDR3, as DNA: TGTGCCAGTAGTATGGTAAGGGGCTACACAGATACGCAGTATTTT. It is translated as CASSMVRGYTDTQYF.

The rearrangement joins TRBV24-1 to TRBJ1-6, with 9 bases lining up with TRBD1. The germline CDR1 and CDR2 sequences are KGHDR and SFDVKD. Losses at the gene ends were 3 bases for V and 13 bases for J; bases not matched to a gene: 3. This CDR3 comprises 13 residues. DNA of the CDR3: TGTGCCACCAGTGATACAGGGGGCTCCCCCCTCCACTTT. It encodes CATSDTGGSPLHF.

The chain uses TRBV7-9 and TRBJ1-2; the match to TRBD1 covers 8 bases. Trimming removed 4 bases from V and 4 bases from J; junction bases left unmatched: 8. Germline CDR1 reads SEHNR; CDR2 reads FQNEAQ (reference sequence). The CDR3 has 15 residues. CDR3 region: CASSSTGARSYGYTF. Here the CDR3 DNA reads TGTGCCAGCAGCTCGACAGGGGCCCGGAGCTATGGCTACACCTTC.

The chain combines TRBV21-1 with TRBJ2-5; the table calls TRBD2, which could not be checked here. TRBV21-1 counts as a pseudogene. The CDR3 is 11 amino acids. In nucleotides, the CDR3 is TGTGCCAGCACCGCGATAGAGACCCAGTACTTC. This gives the protein CASTAIETQYF.

CDR3 nucleotides: TGTGCCAGCAGTGCGGGACTACCCCCAAACACCGGGGAGCTGTTTTTT. This codes for CASSAGLPPNTGELFF. V and J are TRBV6-4 and TRBJ2-2, with 7 positions matching TRBD2. The V and J ends lost 4 bases and 2 bases, in that order; junction bases with no gene match: 7. This CDR3 has 16 amino acids. Germline assignment: CDR1 MRHNA and CDR2 SNTAGT.

The chain has TRBV27 and TRBJ1-1; D remains ambiguous. From germline, CDR1 is MNHEY and CDR2 SMNVEV (reference sequence). CDR3 size: 14 residues. V lost 3 bases and J lost 0, with 8 bases in between. This chain's CDR3 is CASSFGGLNTEAFF. The CDR3 nucleotides read TGTGCCAGCAGTTTTGGAGGGCTGAACACTGAAGCTTTCTTT.

Concerning this clone itself: In the same sample, other DNA sequences code for this CDR3. The chain joins TRBV24-1 to TRBJ1-1; no clear D gene. The germline V gene has CDR1 KGHDR and CDR2 SFDVKD. The CDR3 is made up of 13 amino acids. V was cut by 3 bases and J by 4 bases, with 8 bases left in between. CDR3 sequence (DNA): TGTGCCACCAGTGATCGGGGTCGCACTGAAGCTTTCTTT. Translation: CATSDRGRTEAFF.

V and J are TRBV2 and TRBJ2-1, with 8 bases lining up with TRBD2. The CDR3 covers 12 residues. Trimming took 7 bases from V and 8 from J; bases not matched to a gene: 4. Germline CDR1 reads SNHLY; CDR2 reads FYNNEI. The CDR3 protein is CASMDSGDEQFF. In DNA, the CDR3 is TGTGCCAGCATGGATAGCGGGGATGAGCAGTTCTTC.

V gene TRBV27 combines with J gene TRBJ2-3, with 8 bases that match TRBD2. With V trimmed by 2 bases and J by 4 bases, 8 bases remained unmatched. The germline V gene has CDR1 MNHEY and CDR2 SMNVEV (reference sequence). CDR3 size: 16 residues. CDR3: CASSLKAGAGADTQYF. The CDR3 region has the DNA TGTGCCAGCAGTTTAAAAGCGGGGGCTGGGGCAGATACGCAGTATTTT.

Worth noting for this clone: This specimen includes other DNA sequences encoding the same CDR3. The V gene is TRBV6-1, the J gene TRBJ2-2; 8 nucleotides line up with TRBD1. Germline V lookup: CDR1 MNHNS, CDR2 SASEGT. V was pared by 3 bases and J by 2 bases, with 5 bases of the junction left unmatched. This CDR3 is 16 amino acids long. The CDR3 DNA follows: TGTGCCAGCAGTGAGCAGGGGGCGCGCAACACCGGGGAGCTGTTTTTT. As protein: CASSEQGARNTGELFF.

In its sample, this clone was seen once. Other DNA sequences within the sample encode an identical CDR3. This chain uses TRBV30 with TRBJ2-7; 8 positions match TRBD2. The germline V gene has CDR1 GTSNPN and CDR2 SVGIG (reference sequence). This CDR3 region has 14 residues. Losses at the gene ends were 2 bases for V and 1 base for J; bases not matched to a gene: 4. The CDR3 bases are TGTGCCTGGAGTCGGGGGGGGGCTTCCTACGAGCAGTACTTC. It codes for CAWSRGGASYEQYF. Combining the CDR3 with reference TRBV30 and TRBJ2-7 gives the whole variable domain SQTIHQWPATLVQPVGSPLSLECTVEGTSNPNLYWYRQAAGRGLQLLFYSVGIGQISSEVPQNLSASRPQDRQFILSSKKLLLSDSGFYLCAWSRGGASYEQYFGPGTRLTVT.

This clone has a handful of counts. The sample holds other DNA sequences that translate to the same CDR3. The chain uses TRBV6-5 and TRBJ1-2; possible D gene TRBD1, 6 bases. There are 13 residues in the CDR3. Germline CDR1 MNHEY, CDR2 SVGAGI. V lost 6 bases, J lost 2 bases, and 10 bases lay in between. For the CDR3, the DNA is TGTGCCAGCAGCCGCGACAGGAACTATGGCTACACCTTC. Amino acids: CASSRDRNYGYTF.

The chain couples TRBV18 to TRBJ2-5; perhaps TRBD2 as D (6 bases). The V gene lost 4 bases and the J gene lost 7 bases, with 19 bases spanning the gap. This CDR3 contains 15 residues. Germline V gives CDR1 KGHSH, CDR2 LQKENI. In DNA form, the CDR3 reads TGTGCCAGCTCACTATATAGCGGAGAAGCCGGGACCCAGTACTTC. Protein product: CASSLYSGEAGTQYF.

The chain combines TRBV10-1 with TRBJ2-4; D remains unclear. Germline loops: CDR1 WNHNN, CDR2 SYGVQD (reference sequence). The CDR3 loop spans 13 amino acids. V dropped 4 bases and J dropped 5 bases, with 9 bases sitting between them. This CDR3 is CASSVTQENIQYF. The DNA for the CDR3 is TGCGCCAGCAGTGTAACACAAGAAAACATTCAGTACTTC.

The chain links TRBV12-3 or TRBV12-4 to TRBJ1-1; tentative D call: TRBD1 (5 bases). The CDR3 is 12 residues long. V lost 6 bases to trimming and J lost 11 bases, with 16 bases between them. CDR3: CASSLGGATAFF. For the CDR3, the DNA is TGTGCCAGCAGCCTAGGAGGGGCGACGGCTTTCTTT.

The rearrangement links TRBV5-1 to TRBJ2-2, with 9 bases lining up with TRBD1. The CDR3 runs 16 residues. Germline CDR1 reads SGHRS; CDR2 reads YFSETQ. V shed 0 bases, J shed 6 bases, and the junction held 6 bases outside the gene matches. The CDR3 here is CASSLAGQGDSGELFF. The CDR3, as DNA: TGCGCCAGCAGCTTGGCGGGACAGGGTGACTCCGGGGAGCTGTTTTTT. The full variable domain, completed using reference TRBV5-1 and TRBJ2-2, is KAGVTQTPRYLIKTRGQQVTLSCSPISGHRSVSWYQQTPGQGLQFLFEYFSETQRNKGNFPGRFSGRQFSNSRSEMNVSTLELGDSALYLCASSLAGQGDSGELFFGEGSRLTVL.

This clone has a single count. This chain links TRBV2 with TRBJ2-1; TRBD2 aligns across 9 bases. Germline-derived CDR1 and CDR2 are SNHLY and FYNNEI. This CDR3 comprises 16 residues. The V gene end was trimmed by 1 base and the J gene end by 6 bases; junction bases not matched to a gene: 7. As DNA, the CDR3 is TGTGCCAGCAGTGAAGGGCGCGGGGGGGCTGTCAATGAGCAGTTCTTC. Its protein product is CASSEGRGGAVNEQFF.

The chain is built from TRBV18 and TRBJ2-3, with D possibly matching TRBD2 (5 bases). The CDR3 consists of 14 residues. Trimming shortened V by 5 bases and J by 1 base, and 10 bases separated the two germline ends. Per the germline V gene, CDR1 is KGHSH and CDR2 is LQKENI. This chain's CDR3 is CASSINGGTDTQYF. The CDR3 bases are TGTGCCAGCTCAATTAACGGGGGCACAGATACGCAGTATTTT.

This clone has only one observation. Germline and junction disagree at one end, which may indicate a read error. The chain has TRBV4-2 and TRBJ2-5; D perhaps matches TRBD1 (5 bases). This CDR3 spans 14 amino acids. CDR1 and CDR2 from the germline V gene are LGHNA and YNFKEQ. In DNA form, the CDR3 reads TGTGCCAGCAGCCAAGCAGGGTCCCAAGAGACCCCGTACTTC. It codes for CASSQAGSQETPYF.

This clone was observed a single time. V is TRBV3-1 (or the pseudogene TRBV3-2) and J is TRBJ2-2; D not resolved. In germline, CDR1 is LGHDT, CDR2 YNNKEL (reference sequence). The ends were cut back, 1 base at V and 5 bases at J, with 2 bases in the middle. The CDR3 loop spans 12 amino acids. CDR3 bases: TGTGCCAGCAGCCAAGTAACCGGGGAGCTGTTTTTT. Protein product: CASSQVTGELFF.

The chain joins TRBV19 to TRBJ1-2, with 8 bases identical to TRBD1. Germline V gene sequence: CDR1 LNHDA, CDR2 SQIVND (reference sequence). The CDR3 runs 12 residues. The V gene end was trimmed by 3 bases and the J gene end by 8 bases; junction bases not matched to a gene: 2. This CDR3 reads CASSIGQGGYTF. CDR3 DNA: TGTGCCAGTAGTATTGGACAGGGCGGCTACACCTTC.

The chain has TRBV18 and TRBJ2-5; D call uncertain. V was clipped by 0 bases and J by 5 bases, with 7 bases between them. Looked up from germline, CDR1 is KGHSH and CDR2 is LQKENI. The CDR3 extends over 13 amino acids. This CDR3 reads CASSPPTWETQYF. The DNA for the CDR3 is TGTGCCAGCTCACCACCGACTTGGGAGACCCAGTACTTC.

V gene TRBV13 combines with J gene TRBJ1-1, with 8 bases aligning to TRBD1. V was pared by 5 bases and J by 0 bases, with 2 bases of the junction left unmatched. Germline V gene data show CDR1 as PRHDT and CDR2 as FYEKMQ (reference sequence). This CDR3 spans 14 amino acids. CDR3 bases: TGTGCCAGCAGCGGACAGGGAATGAACACTGAAGCTTTCTTT. This sequence encodes CASSGQGMNTEAFF.

This clone was found a few times. The chain uses TRBV5-1 and TRBJ2-3, with 7 bases fitting TRBD1. This CDR3 is 15 amino acids long. The germline V gene has CDR1 SGHRS and CDR2 YFSETQ. J gave up 0 bases and V 6 bases, and 7 bases lay outside the gene matches. CDR3 coding DNA: TGCGCCAGCAACACAGGGGCTTCGAGCACAGATACGCAGTATTTT. Encoded protein: CASNTGASSTDTQYF.

This chain joins TRBV2 and TRBJ2-7; 7 nucleotides line up with TRBD2. The CDR3 sequence is 15 residues long. Trimming cost V 5 bases and J 3 bases; bases outside gene matches: 10. Germline CDR1 and CDR2: SNHLY and FYNNEI. The CDR3 nucleotides read TGTGCCAGCAGTCCCGCGAGCGGGGCTCTCTACGAGCAGTACTTC. It encodes CASSPASGALYEQYF.